This TCR beta chain was profiled in a study of post-analysis software for immune sequencing data. Study-wide results and caveats: Four or five TRBV segments, including TRBV5-6, TRBV5-1 and TRBV20-1, were more frequent in patients than controls. Controls significantly exceeded multiple sclerosis patients in normalized Chao1 diversity.

V gave up 6 bases and J gave up 4 bases, with 15 bases separating them. CDR1 and CDR2 (germline): MGHDK, SYGVNS. This CDR3 spans 14 amino acids. Included in the TCR beta cDNA libraries were unique molecular identifiers. TCRdb reanalysed the PCR reads using MiXCR and keeps one entry per CDR3 protein. In the table there are about 500,000 distinct CDR3 sequences, under 55% of which are singletons. Note on this clonotype: Its specificity is unknown.

The TCR was taken from a girl aged 10 to 17 with multiple sclerosis. The gene calls are TRBV25-1 and TRBJ1-2; D perhaps matches TRBD1 (5 bases). Sequences were obtained from blood. CDR3 loop: CASRDSGTSYGYTF. CDR3 DNA: TGTGCCAGCAGGGATTCCGGGACGTCCTATGGCTACACCTTC.